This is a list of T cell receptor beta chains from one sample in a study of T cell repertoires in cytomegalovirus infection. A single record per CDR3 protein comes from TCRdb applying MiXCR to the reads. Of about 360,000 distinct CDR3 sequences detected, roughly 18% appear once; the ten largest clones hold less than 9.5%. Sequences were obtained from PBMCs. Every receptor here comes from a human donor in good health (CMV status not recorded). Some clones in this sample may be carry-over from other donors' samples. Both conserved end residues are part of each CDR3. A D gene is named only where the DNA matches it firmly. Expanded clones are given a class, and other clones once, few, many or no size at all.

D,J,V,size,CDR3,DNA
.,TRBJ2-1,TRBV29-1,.,CSVDRSSYNEQFF,TGCAGCGTTGACCGCAGCTCCTACAATGAGCAGTTCTTC
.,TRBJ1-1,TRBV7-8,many,CASSSYNRDGTEAFF,TGTGCCAGCAGCTCCTACAACAGGGATGGGACTGAAGCTTTCTTT
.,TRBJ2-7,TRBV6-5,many,CASSYGQTYEQYF,TGTGCCAGCAGTTACGGGCAGACCTACGAGCAGTACTTC
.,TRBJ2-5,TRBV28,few,CASSWSRMEETQYF,TGTGCCAGCAGTTGGTCTAGGATGGAAGAGACCCAGTACTTC
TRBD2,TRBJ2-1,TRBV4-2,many,CASSQGGLAGAYNEQFF,TGTGCCAGCAGCCAGGGTGGACTAGCGGGGGCCTACAATGAGCAGTTCTTC
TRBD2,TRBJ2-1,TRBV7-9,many,CASSPLAGGMNEQFF,TGTGCCAGCAGCCCCTTAGCGGGAGGGATGAATGAGCAGTTCTTC
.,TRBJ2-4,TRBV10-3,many,CAISESIAKNIQYF,TGTGCCATCAGTGAGTCTATAGCCAAAAACATTCAGTACTTC
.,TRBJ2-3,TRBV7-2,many,CASSLAGLTQYF,TGTGCCAGCAGCTTAGCAGGTCTGACGCAGTATTTT
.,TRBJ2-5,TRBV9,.,CASRLGEPQYF,TGTGCCAGCAGATTAGGGGAGCCCCAGTACTTC
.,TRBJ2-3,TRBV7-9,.,CASSTGILSTDTQYF,TGTGCCAGCAGCACCGGGATTCTTAGCACAGATACGCAGTATTTT
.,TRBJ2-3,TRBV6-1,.,CASSYTQRAPTDTQYF,TGTGCCAGCAGTTACACCCAAAGGGCCCCCACAGATACGCAGTATTTT
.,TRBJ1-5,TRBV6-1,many,CASSVTGRNQPQHF,TGTGCCAGCAGTGTTACAGGGCGCAATCAGCCCCAGCATTTT
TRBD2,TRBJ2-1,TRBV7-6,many,CASGFRLAGKLTSYNEQFF,TGTGCCAGCGGCTTTAGACTAGCGGGAAAACTAACATCCTACAATGAGCAGTTCTTC
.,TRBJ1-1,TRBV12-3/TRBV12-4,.,CASKPRGVAEAFF,TGTGCCAGCAAACCAAGGGGTGTGGCTGAAGCTTTCTTT
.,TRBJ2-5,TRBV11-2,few,CASSLGPGPGETQYF,TGTGCCAGCAGCTTAGGGCCGGGGCCGGGTGAGACCCAGTACTTC
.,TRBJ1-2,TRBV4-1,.,CASSQERGAVGYTF,TGCGCCAGCAGCCAAGAGAGGGGGGCGGTTGGCTACACCTTC
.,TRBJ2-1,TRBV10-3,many,CAISEVGSLSEQFF,TGTGCCATCAGTGAGGTGGGGAGCCTTAGTGAGCAGTTCTTC
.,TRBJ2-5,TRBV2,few,CASSPDALQETQYF,TGTGCCAGCAGTCCGGATGCATTACAAGAGACCCAGTACTTC
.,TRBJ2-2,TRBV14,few,CASSQERRGRGGNTGELFF,TGTGCCAGCAGCCAAGAACGACGGGGGCGCGGGGGGAACACCGGGGAGCTGTTTTTT
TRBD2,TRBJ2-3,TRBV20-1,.,CSAPGGTDTQYF,TGCAGTGCCCCGGGGGGGACAGATACGCAGTATTTT
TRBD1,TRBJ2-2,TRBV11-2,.,CASSLDRVTGELFF,TGTGCCAGCAGCCTCGACAGGGTTACCGGGGAGCTGTTTTTT
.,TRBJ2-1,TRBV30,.,CAWSPEAHNEQFF,TGTGCCTGGAGCCCCGAAGCCCACAATGAGCAGTTCTTC
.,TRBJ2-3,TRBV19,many,CASNRGGTDTQYF,TGTGCCAGTAATCGGGGCGGCACAGATACGCAGTATTTT
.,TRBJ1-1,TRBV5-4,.,CASSLQTYTEAFF,TGTGCCAGCAGCTTGCAGACCTACACTGAAGCTTTCTTT
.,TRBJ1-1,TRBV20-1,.,CSAPDGQNTEAFF,TGCAGTGCCCCCGACGGACAGAACACTGAAGCTTTCTTT
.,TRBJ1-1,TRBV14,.,CASSQVAAQAFF,TGTGCCAGCAGCCAAGTTGCAGCGCAAGCTTTCTTT
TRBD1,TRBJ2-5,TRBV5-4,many,CASSPQTGSETQYF,TGTGCCAGCAGCCCACAGACAGGGTCAGAGACCCAGTACTTC
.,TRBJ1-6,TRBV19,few,CASSVARRDSPLHF,TGTGCCAGTAGTGTAGCCAGGCGAGATTCACCCCTCCACTTT
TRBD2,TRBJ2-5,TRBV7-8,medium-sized,CASSRVSGEGPPTQYF,TGTGCCAGCAGTAGAGTTTCGGGGGAGGGCCCTCCGACCCAGTACTTC
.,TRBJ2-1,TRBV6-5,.,CASSRRETYNEQFF,TGTGCCAGCAGTAGGAGGGAGACCTACAATGAGCAGTTCTTC
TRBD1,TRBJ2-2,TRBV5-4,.,CASSLPGQGAHNTGELFF,TGTGCCAGCAGCTTGCCGGGACAGGGGGCCCATAACACCGGGGAGCTGTTTTTT
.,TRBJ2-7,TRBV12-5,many,CASGGPQGNEQYF,TGTGCTAGTGGAGGCCCACAGGGTAACGAGCAGTACTTC
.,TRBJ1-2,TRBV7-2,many,CASSPPRIANYGYTF,TGTGCCAGCAGCCCCCCTAGGATAGCTAACTATGGCTACACCTTC
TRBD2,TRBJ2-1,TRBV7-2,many,CASSSQTSGEQFF,TGTGCCAGCAGCTCCCAGACTAGCGGTGAGCAGTTCTTC
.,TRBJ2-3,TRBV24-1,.,CATSDLSRPDTQYF,TGTGCCACCAGTGATTTGAGTCGCCCAGATACGCAGTATTTT
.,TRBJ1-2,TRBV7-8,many,CASSYRGGDYGYTF,TGTGCCAGCAGCTATCGGGGGGGCGACTATGGCTACACCTTC
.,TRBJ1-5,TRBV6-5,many,CASSTREDQPQHF,TGTGCCAGCAGTACCCGAGAGGATCAGCCCCAGCATTTT
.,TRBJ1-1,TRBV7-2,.,CASSLAVQVATEAFF,TGTGCCAGCAGCTTAGCGGTGCAGGTCGCCACTGAAGCTTTCTTT
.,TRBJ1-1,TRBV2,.,CASSARGGGSSHAFF,TGTGCCAGCAGTGCTCGGGGAGGCGGTAGCTCTCATGCTTTCTTT
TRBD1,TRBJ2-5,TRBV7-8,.,CASSPGTGLGETQYF,TGTGCCAGCAGCCCGGGGACAGGGTTGGGAGAGACCCAGTACTTC
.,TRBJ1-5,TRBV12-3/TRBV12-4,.,CASSQGGRSNQPQHF,TGTGCCAGCAGTCAGGGAGGGCGTAGCAATCAGCCCCAGCATTTT
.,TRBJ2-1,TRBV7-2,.,CASSQQMSSYNEQFF,TGTGCCAGCAGCCAACAAATGAGCTCCTACAATGAGCAGTTCTTC
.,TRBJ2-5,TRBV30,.,CAWGKAETQYF,TGTGCCTGGGGGAAAGCGGAGACCCAGTACTTC
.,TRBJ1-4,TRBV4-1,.,CASSRGGVSNEKLFF,TGCGCCAGCAGCCGGGGAGGGGTTTCTAATGAAAAACTGTTTTTT
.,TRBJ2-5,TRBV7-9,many,CASSPLLGETQYF,TGTGCCAGCAGCCCACTCCTAGGAGAGACCCAGTACTTC
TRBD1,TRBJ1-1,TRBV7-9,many,CASSTYRGHTEAFF,TGTGCCAGCAGCACATACAGGGGGCACACTGAAGCTTTCTTT
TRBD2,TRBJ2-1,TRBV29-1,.,CSARAGELEQFF,TGCAGCGCTAGAGCGGGAGAACTTGAGCAGTTCTTC
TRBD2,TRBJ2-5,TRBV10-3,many,CASGGREQETQYF,TGTGCGTCGGGGGGGCGGGAGCAAGAGACCCAGTACTTC
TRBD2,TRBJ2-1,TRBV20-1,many,CSAIAGTNDNEQFF,TGCAGTGCCATTGCCGGGACTAACGACAATGAGCAGTTCTTC
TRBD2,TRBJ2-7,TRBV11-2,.,CASSSLAGTSSYEQYF,TGTGCCAGCAGCTCCCTAGCGGGGACGAGCTCCTACGAGCAGTACTTC
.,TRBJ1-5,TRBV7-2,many,CASSLPPDKDYIGNQPQHF,TGTGCCAGCAGCTTACCACCGGACAAGGATTATATTGGCAATCAGCCCCAGCATTTT
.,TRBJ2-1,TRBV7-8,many,CASSLVRGRVGSSEQFF,TGTGCCAGCAGCTTAGTTCGGGGCCGAGTCGGGTCTAGTGAGCAGTTCTTC
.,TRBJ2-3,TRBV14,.,CASSQVGSGNTDTQYF,TGTGCCAGCAGCCAAGTCGGTTCGGGGAACACAGATACGCAGTATTTT
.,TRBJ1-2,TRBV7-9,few,CASSLAEGYGYTF,TGTGCCAGCAGCTTAGCGGAAGGCTATGGCTACACCTTC
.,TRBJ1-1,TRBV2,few,CASNQGFGAFF,TGTGCCAGCAACCAGGGGTTTGGGGCTTTCTTT
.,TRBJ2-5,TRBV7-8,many,CASSFSQETQYF,TGTGCCAGCAGCTTCTCCCAAGAGACCCAGTACTTC
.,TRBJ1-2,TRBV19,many,CARPRPRNYGYTF,TGTGCCAGGCCAAGACCGAGAAACTATGGCTACACCTTC